This T cell receptor (beta chain) was obtained from a study of breast tumors, draining lymph nodes, adjacent tissues. Points from the study as a whole: That most tumor T cells come from lymph nodes remained unproven. Findings are consistent with lymph node origin and intratumoral expansion of most tumor T cells. Tumor TCR diversity was below lymph nodes but above nontumor tissue.

A remark on this clonotype: Its antigen is undetermined.

Axillary draining lymph nodes of breast cancer patients supplied the node samples. TCRdb re-analysed the multiplex PCR reads in MiXCR, keeping a single row per CDR3 protein. The sample holds around 140,000 distinct CDR3 sequences, around 24% seen once. The CDR3 consists of 14 residues. Germline V gives CDR1 MNHEY, CDR2 SVGEGT. V dropped 0 bases and J dropped 6 bases, with 9 bases sitting between them. The chain recombines TRBV6-2 or TRBV6-3 with TRBJ1-5; no clear D. The TCR was taken from a female donor with breast cancer. Some clones in this sample may be carry-over from other donors' samples. Sequenced sample: axillary lymph node tissue. CDR3: CASSYSGSLQPQHF. CDR3 nucleotides: TGTGCCAGCAGTTACTCAGGGTCTCTTCAGCCCCAGCATTTT.